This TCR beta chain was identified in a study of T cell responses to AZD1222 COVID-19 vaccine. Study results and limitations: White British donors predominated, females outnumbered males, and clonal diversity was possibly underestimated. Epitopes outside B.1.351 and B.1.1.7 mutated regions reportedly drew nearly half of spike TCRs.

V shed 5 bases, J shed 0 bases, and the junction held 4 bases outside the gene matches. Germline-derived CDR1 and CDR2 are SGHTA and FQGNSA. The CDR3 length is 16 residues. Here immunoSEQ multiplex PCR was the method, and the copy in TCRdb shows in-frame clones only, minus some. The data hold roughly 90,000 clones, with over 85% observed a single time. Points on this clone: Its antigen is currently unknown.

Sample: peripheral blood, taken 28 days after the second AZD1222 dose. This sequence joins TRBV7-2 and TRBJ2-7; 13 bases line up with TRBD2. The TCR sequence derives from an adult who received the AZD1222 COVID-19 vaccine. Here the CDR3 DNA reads TGTGCCAGCAGCACTCGGACTAGCGGGAGCTCCTACGAGCAGTACGTC. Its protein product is CASSTRTSGSSYEQYV.